A single sample gave rise to the 10 T cell receptor beta chains below, sequenced in a study of blood T cells in healthy people across ages. The authors ran a second PCR of 7 to 11 cycles using a sample-barcoded 5' primer and a J-beta primer mix. Each CDR3 protein gets one entry after TCRdb re-called the 5' RACE reads with MiXCR. The data show approximately 800,000 distinct CDR3 sequences, approximately 25% seen once. These data also formed part of another study, on T cells of mothers and their children.

Sequencing used blood. All receptors come from a boy between 10 and 17 years old in good health.

The chain links TRBV3-1 to TRBJ2-5; tentatively, D is TRBD2 (6 bases). The better agreement between TRBJ2-7 and the DNA end casts doubt on the J call. CDR1 is LGHDT and CDR2 is YNNKEL in the germline V gene (reference sequence). There are 13 residues in the CDR3. For the CDR3, the DNA is TGTGCCAGCAGTGCGGGACCTCCCTCCGAGCAGTACTTC. Its translation: CASSAGPPSEQYF.

In this sample, this clonotype turned up a few times. This chain connects TRBV7-9 to TRBJ2-1; perhaps TRBD2 as D (5 bases). The germline V gene encodes CDR1 SEHNR and CDR2 FQNEAQ (reference sequence). V dropped 5 bases and J dropped 4 bases, with 12 bases sitting between them. This CDR3 has 14 amino acids. CDR3 in amino acids: CASSLDLIYNEQFF. The CDR3 nucleotides are TGTGCCAGCAGCCTGGACTTAATATACAATGAGCAGTTCTTC. The variable domain in full, completed from reference TRBV7-9 and TRBJ2-1, reads DTGVSQNPRHKITKRGQNVTFRCDPISEHNRLYWYRQTLGQGPEFLTYFQNEAQLEKSRLLSDRFSAERPKGSFSTLEIQRTEQGDSAMYLCASSLDLIYNEQFFGPGTRLTVL.

The V call is TRBV5-1, the J call TRBJ2-5; 8 bases line up with TRBD2. CDR1 and CDR2 from the germline V gene are SGHRS and YFSETQ. This CDR3 has 17 residues. V shed 0 bases and J 5 bases; nucleotides not matched to a gene: 12. In DNA, the CDR3 is TGCGCCAGCAGCTTGGCCGGGCAAGCGGGAGCAGGGGAGACCCAGTACTTC. It codes for CASSLAGQAGAGETQYF.

This clonotype turned up a few times. The rearrangement links TRBV7-2 to TRBJ2-1; 7 bases agree with TRBD2. The CDR3 is 18 residues long. Germline trimming cut 2 bases from V and 0 bases from J; bases unmatched to any gene: 10. CDR1 is SGHTA and CDR2 is FQGNSA in the germline V gene. The CDR3 is CASSLWASGSSSYNEQFF. CDR3 in DNA: TGTGCCAGCAGCTTATGGGCTAGCGGATCGAGCTCCTACAATGAGCAGTTCTTC.

The chain combines TRBV6-1 with TRBJ1-5, with D uncertain. This CDR3 has 15 residues. V lost 8 bases and J lost 2, with 16 bases in between. From germline, CDR1 is MNHNS and CDR2 SASEGT. CDR3 nucleotides: TGTGCCAGCGGAGGGTTGGGATGGGGCAATCAGCCCCAGCATTTT. Amino acids: CASGGLGWGNQPQHF.

This clonotype was observed a handful of times. The chain is built from TRBV20-1 and TRBJ1-2; TRBD1 matches 7 bases. Trimming at V came to 6 bases and at J to 6 bases, leaving 4 bases not matched to a gene. The CDR3 contains 11 residues. In germline, CDR1 is DFQATT, CDR2 SNEGSKA (reference sequence). CDR3 nucleotide sequence: TGCAGTGCGTACACAGGGGATGGCTACACCTTC. This encodes CSAYTGDGYTF.

This clonotype was observed a handful of times. This chain joins TRBV6-2 or TRBV6-3 and TRBJ2-5; 8 nucleotides align to TRBD1. CDR1 MNHEY and CDR2 SVGEGT come from the germline V gene. The CDR3 has 20 amino acids. V lost 2 bases to trimming and J lost 1 base; unmatched junction nucleotides: 18. The CDR3 DNA reads TGTGCCAGCAGTTACAACTCCGGACAGGGTATGTTGCGGAGCCAAGAGACCCAGTACTTC. The encoded protein is CASSYNSGQGMLRSQETQYF.

The chain is built from TRBV5-1 and TRBJ1-2, with 8 bases aligning to TRBD1. There are 15 residues in the CDR3. V shed 6 bases, J shed 2 bases, and the junction held 9 bases outside the gene matches. Germline CDR1 is SGHRS and CDR2 is YFSETQ. Written as DNA, the CDR3 is TGCGCCAGCATTCAAGACCCAGGGGGCAACTATGGCTACACCTTC. This gives the protein CASIQDPGGNYGYTF.

This sequence joins TRBV27 and TRBJ2-2; D may be TRBD1 (5 bases). CDR3 size: 12 residues. Germline CDR1 MNHEY, CDR2 SMNVEV (reference sequence). V dropped 5 bases and J dropped 8 bases, with 9 bases sitting between them. The CDR3 DNA follows: TGTGCCAGCAGTCCCAGGGCTGGGGAGCTGTTTTTT. This sequence encodes CASSPRAGELFF.

The sample holds one count of this clonotype. The gene calls are TRBV9 and TRBJ2-1; 8 nucleotides align to TRBD2. The CDR3 covers 15 residues. In germline, CDR1 is SGDLS, CDR2 YYNGEE. With 6 bases clipped from V and 3 bases from J, the junction kept 8 bases outside the gene matches. The CDR3, as DNA: TGTGCCAGCACCCCTGGCGGGGGGCTCTACAATGAGCAGTTCTTC. Amino acid sequence: CASTPGGGLYNEQFF.